Below, one T cell receptor beta chain is given with its context. Antigen specificity is unknown. These data are taken from a study of T cell responses to AZD1222 COVID-19 vaccine. Study-level results: Seropositive AZD1222 recipients at baseline numbered only six or seven. Repertoires were collected only later (after the peak T cell response had occurred). Targets within unmutated variant regions were reportedly found for nearly half of spike-specific TCRs.

Trimming at V came to 2 bases and at J to 8 bases, leaving 4 bases not matched to a gene. The V gene's germline CDR1 is MGHRA and CDR2 YSYEKL. This CDR3 has 15 residues. Some clones are missing from TCRdb's copy, which holds only in-frame ones; the method was immunoSEQ multiplex PCR. This repertoire shows 150,000 to 200,000 clones, 90% to 95% found once; its top ten account for 1% to 1.5%. The chain uses TRBV4-1 and TRBJ2-1, with 12 bases lining up with TRBD2. This clonotype originated in an adult who received the AZD1222 COVID-19 vaccine. The sample was peripheral blood, taken 28 days after the second AZD1222 dose. CDR3 nucleotides: TGCGCCAGCAGCCAACTAGCGGGAGGGCTCTATGAGCAGTTCTTC. This sequence encodes CASSQLAGGLYEQFF.